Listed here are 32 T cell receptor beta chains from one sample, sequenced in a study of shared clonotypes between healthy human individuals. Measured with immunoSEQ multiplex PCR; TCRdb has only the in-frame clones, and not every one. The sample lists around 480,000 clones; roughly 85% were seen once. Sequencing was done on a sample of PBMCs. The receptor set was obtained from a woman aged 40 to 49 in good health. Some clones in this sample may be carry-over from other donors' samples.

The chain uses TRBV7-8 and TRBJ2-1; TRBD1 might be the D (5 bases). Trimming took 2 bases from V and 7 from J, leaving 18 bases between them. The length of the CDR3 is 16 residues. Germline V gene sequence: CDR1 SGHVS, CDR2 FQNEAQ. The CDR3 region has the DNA TGTGCCAGCAGCTTACTTCTGCCAGGGTCGGTTAATGAGCAGTTCTTC. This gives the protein CASSLLLPGSVNEQFF.

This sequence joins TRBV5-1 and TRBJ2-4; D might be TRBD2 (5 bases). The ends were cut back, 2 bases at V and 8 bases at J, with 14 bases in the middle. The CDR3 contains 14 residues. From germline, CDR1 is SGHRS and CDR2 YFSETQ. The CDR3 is CASSFGPLGDIQYF. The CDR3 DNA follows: TGCGCCAGCAGCTTTGGACCCCTCGGGGACATTCAGTACTTC.

CDR3 protein: CASSRAGTYEQYF. CDR3 nucleotide sequence: TGTGCCAGCAGCCGCGCCGGTACTTACGAGCAGTACTTC. V usage is TRBV13 and J usage is TRBJ2-7, with D unclear. Germline CDR1 is PRHDT and CDR2 is FYEKMQ (reference sequence). V lost 5 bases and J lost 4, with 12 bases in between. This CDR3 spans 13 amino acids.

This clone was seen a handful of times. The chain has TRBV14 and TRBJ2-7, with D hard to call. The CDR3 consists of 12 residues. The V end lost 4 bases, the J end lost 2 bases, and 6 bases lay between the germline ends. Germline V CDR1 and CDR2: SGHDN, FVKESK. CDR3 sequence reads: CASSPVPYEQYF. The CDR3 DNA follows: TGTGCCAGCAGCCCGGTGCCCTACGAGCAGTACTTC.

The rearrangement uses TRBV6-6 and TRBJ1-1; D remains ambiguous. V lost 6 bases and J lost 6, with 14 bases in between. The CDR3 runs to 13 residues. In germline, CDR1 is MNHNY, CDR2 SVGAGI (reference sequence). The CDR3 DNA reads TGTGCCAGCAGGCCTACTCTTTCCGCTGAAGCTTTCTTT. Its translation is CASRPTLSAEAFF.

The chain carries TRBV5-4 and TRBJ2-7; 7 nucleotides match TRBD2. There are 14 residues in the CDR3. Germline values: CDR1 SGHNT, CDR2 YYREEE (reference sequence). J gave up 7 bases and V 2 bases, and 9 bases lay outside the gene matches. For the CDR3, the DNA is TGTGCCAGCAGCTTACTCGCGGGAGCTGATGAGCAGTACTTC. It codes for CASSLLAGADEQYF. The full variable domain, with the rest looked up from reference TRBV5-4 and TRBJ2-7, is ETGVTQSPTHLIKTRGQQVTLRCSSQSGHNTVSWYQQALGQGPQFIFQYYREEENGRGNFPPRFSGLQFPNYSSELNVNALELDDSALYLCASSLLAGADEQYFGPGTRLTVT.

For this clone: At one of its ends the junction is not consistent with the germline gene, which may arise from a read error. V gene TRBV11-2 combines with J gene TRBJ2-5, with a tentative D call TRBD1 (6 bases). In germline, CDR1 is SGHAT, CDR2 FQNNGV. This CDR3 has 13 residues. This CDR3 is CAGSRDNQETQYF. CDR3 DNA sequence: TGTGCCGGCAGCCGGGACAACCAAGAGACCCAGTACTTC.

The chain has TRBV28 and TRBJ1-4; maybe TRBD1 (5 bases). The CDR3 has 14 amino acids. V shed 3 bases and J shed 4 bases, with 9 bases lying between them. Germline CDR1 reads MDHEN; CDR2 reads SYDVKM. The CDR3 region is CASSLGQDNEKLFF. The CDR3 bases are TGTGCCAGCAGTTTGGGGCAGGATAATGAAAAACTGTTTTTT.

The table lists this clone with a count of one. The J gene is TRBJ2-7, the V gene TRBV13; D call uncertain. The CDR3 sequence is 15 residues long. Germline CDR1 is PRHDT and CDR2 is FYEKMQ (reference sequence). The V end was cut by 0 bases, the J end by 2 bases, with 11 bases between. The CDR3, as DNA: TGTGCCAGCAGCTTAGGAGCGAGAAAAGCCTACGAGCAGTACTTC. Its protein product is CASSLGARKAYEQYF.

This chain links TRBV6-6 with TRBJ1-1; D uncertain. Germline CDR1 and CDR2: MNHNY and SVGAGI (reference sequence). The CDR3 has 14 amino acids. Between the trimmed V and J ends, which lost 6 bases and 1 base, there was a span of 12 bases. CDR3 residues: CASSPNQENTEAFF. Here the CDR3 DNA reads TGTGCCAGCAGCCCCAACCAGGAGAACACTGAAGCTTTCTTT.

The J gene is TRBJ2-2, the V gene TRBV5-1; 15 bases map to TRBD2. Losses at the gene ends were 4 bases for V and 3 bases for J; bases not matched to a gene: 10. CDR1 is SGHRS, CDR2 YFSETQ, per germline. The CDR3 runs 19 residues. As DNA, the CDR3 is TGCGCCAGCAGCCCCCGGACTAGCGGGAGGGCCTGGGACACCGGGGAGCTGTTTTTT. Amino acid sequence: CASSPRTSGRAWDTGELFF.

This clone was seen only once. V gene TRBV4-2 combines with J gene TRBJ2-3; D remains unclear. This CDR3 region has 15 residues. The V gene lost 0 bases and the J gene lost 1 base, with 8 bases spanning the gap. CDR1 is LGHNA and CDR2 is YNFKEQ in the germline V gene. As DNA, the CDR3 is TGTGCCAGCAGCCAAGAGGTGGCGGGCACAGATACGCAGTATTTT. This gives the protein CASSQEVAGTDTQYF.

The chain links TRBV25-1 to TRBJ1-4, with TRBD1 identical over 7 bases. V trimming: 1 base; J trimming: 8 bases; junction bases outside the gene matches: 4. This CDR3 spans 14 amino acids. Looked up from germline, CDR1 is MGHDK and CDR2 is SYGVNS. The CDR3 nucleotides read TGTGCCAGCAGTGAATTCGGGACAGCCGAAAAACTGTTTTTT. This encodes CASSEFGTAEKLFF.

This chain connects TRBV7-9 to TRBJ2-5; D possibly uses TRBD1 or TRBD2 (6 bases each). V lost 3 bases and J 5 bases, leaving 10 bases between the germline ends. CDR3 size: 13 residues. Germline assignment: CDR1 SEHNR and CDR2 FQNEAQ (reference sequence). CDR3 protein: CASSFGGLETQYF. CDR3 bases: TGTGCCAGCAGCTTTGGGGGGCTGGAGACCCAGTACTTC.

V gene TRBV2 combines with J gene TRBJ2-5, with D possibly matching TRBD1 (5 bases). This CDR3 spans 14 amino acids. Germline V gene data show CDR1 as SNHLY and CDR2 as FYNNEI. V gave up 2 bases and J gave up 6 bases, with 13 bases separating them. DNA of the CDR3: TGTGCCAGCAGTGAACAGGGTCCTGGAAAGACCCAGTACTTC. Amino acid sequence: CASSEQGPGKTQYF.

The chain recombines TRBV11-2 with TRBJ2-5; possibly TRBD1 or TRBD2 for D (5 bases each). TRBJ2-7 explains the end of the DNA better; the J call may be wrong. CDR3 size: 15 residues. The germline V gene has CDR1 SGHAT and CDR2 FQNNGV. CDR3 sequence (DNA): TGTGCCAGCAGCTACCGGGACCTAACCATCTACGAGCAGTACTTC. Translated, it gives CASSYRDLTIYEQYF.

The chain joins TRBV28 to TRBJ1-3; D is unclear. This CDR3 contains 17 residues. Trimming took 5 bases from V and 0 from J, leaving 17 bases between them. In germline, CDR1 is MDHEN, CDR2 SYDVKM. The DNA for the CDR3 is TGTGCCAGCAGTCCTTCGTCCTTCAGGAGCTCTGGAAACACCATATATTTT. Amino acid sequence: CASSPSSFRSSGNTIYF.

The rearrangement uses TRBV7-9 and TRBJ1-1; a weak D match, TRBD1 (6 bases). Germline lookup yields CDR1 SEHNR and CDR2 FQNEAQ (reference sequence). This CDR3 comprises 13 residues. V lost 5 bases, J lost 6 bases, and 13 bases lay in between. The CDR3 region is CASSIQQGSEAFF. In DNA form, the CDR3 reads TGTGCCAGCAGCATACAACAGGGATCTGAAGCTTTCTTT. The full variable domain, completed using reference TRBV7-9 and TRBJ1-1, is DTGVSQNPRHKITKRGQNVTFRCDPISEHNRLYWYRQTLGQGPEFLTYFQNEAQLEKSRLLSDRFSAERPKGSFSTLEIQRTEQGDSAMYLCASSIQQGSEAFFGQGTRLTVV.

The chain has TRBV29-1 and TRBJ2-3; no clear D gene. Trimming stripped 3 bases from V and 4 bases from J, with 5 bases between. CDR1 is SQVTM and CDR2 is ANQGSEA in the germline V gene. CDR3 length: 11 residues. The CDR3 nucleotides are TGCAGCGTTGATTATCCAGATACGCAGTATTTT. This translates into CSVDYPDTQYF.

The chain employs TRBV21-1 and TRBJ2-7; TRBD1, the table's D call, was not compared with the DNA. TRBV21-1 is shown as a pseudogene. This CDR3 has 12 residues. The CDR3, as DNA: TGTGCCAGAACTGACAGGGCCCACGAGCAGTACTTC. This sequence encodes CARTDRAHEQYF.

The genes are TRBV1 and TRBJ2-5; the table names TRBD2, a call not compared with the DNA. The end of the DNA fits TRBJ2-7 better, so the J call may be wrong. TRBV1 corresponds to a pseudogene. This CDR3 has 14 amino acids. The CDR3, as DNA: TGCACCAGCAGCCAAGATTTGGTAGCCAACGAGCAGTACTTC. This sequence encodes CTSSQDLVANEQYF.

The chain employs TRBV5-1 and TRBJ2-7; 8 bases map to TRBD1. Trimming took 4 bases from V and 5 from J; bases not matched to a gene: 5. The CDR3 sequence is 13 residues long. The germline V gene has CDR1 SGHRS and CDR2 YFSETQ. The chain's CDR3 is CASSQGQANEQYF. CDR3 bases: TGCGCCAGCAGCCAGGGACAGGCAAACGAGCAGTACTTC.

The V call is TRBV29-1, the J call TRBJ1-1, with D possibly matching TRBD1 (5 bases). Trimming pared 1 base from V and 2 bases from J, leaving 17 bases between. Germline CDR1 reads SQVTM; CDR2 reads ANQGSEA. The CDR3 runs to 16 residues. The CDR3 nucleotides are TGCAGCGTTGAAGGGACGGCAGGGAGAAGTAACACTGAAGCTTTCTTT. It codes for CSVEGTAGRSNTEAFF.

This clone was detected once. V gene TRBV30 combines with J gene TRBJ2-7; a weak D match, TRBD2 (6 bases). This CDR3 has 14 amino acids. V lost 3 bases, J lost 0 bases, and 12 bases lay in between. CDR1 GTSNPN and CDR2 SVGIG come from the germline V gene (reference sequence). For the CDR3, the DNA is TGTGCCTGGAGCGCGGGACTGGCCTCCTACGAGCAGTACTTC. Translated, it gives CAWSAGLASYEQYF. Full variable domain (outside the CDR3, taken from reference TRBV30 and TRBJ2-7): SQTIHQWPATLVQPVGSPLSLECTVEGTSNPNLYWYRQAAGRGLQLLFYSVGIGQISSEVPQNLSASRPQDRQFILSSKKLLLSDSGFYLCAWSAGLASYEQYFGPGTRLTVT.

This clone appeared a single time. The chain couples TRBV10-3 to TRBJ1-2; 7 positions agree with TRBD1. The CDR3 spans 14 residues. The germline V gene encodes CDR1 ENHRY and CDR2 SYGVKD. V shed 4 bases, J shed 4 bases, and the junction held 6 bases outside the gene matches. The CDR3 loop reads CAISGQGSSYGYTF. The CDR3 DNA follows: TGTGCCATCAGTGGACAGGGTTCGAGCTATGGCTACACCTTC.

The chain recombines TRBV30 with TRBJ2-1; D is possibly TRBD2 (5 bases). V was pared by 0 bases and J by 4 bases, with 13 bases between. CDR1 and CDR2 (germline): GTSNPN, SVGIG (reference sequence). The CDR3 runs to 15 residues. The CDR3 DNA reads TGTGCCTGGAGTGTAAGCCTAGCCGATTACAATGAGCAGTTCTTC. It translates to CAWSVSLADYNEQFF.

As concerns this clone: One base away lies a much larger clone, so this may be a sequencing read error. Here the CDR3 DNA reads TGTGCCAGCAGAATTACAGAGACCCAGTACTTC. Its translation is CASRITETQYF. The V call is TRBV5-1, the J call TRBJ2-7; unclear D gene. The J call may be faulty, since TRBJ2-5 better matches the DNA end. The CDR3 is 11 residues long. Germline V CDR1 and CDR2: SGHRS, YFSETQ.

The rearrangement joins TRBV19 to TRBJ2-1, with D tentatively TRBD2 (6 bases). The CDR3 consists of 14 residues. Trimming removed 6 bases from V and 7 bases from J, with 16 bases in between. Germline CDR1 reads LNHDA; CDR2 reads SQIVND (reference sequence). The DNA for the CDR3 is TGTGCCAGTAGCACACAGACCGGGGGTAATGAGCAGTTCTTC. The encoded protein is CASSTQTGGNEQFF. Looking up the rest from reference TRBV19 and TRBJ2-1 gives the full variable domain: DGGITQSPKYLFRKEGQNVTLSCEQNLNHDAMYWYRQDPGQGLRLIYYSQIVNDFQKGDIAEGYSVSREKKESFPLTVTSAQKNPTAFYLCASSTQTGGNEQFFGPGTRLTVL.

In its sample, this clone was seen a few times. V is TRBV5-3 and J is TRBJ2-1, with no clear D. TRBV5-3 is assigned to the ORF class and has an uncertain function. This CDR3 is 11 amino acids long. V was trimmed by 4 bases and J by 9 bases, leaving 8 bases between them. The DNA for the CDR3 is TGTGCCAGAAGCCCCAACAGTGAGCAGTTCTTC. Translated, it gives CARSPNSEQFF.

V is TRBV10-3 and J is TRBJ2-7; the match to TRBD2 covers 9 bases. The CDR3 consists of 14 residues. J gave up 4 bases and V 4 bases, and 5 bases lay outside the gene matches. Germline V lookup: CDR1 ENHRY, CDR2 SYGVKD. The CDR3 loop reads CAISASGNRYEQYF. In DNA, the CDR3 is TGTGCCATCAGTGCTAGCGGGAATAGGTACGAGCAGTACTTC.

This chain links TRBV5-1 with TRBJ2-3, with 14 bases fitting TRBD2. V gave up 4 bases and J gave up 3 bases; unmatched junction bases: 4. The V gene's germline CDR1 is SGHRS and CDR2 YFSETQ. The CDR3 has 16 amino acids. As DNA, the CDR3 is TGCGCCAGCAGCACGGGACTAGCGGGAGTGACAGATACGCAGTATTTT. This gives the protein CASSTGLAGVTDTQYF.

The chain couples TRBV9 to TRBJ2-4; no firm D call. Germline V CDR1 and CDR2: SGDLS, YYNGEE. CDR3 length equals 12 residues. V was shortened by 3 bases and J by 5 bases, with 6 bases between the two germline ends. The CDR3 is CASSAHQNIQYF. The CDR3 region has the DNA TGTGCCAGCAGCGCTCACCAAAACATTCAGTACTTC. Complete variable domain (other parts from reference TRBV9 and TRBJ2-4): DSGVTQTPKHLITATGQRVTLRCSPRSGDLSVYWYQQSLDQGLQFLIQYYNGEERAKGNILERFSAQQFPDLHSELNLSSLELGDSALYFCASSAHQNIQYFGAGTRLSVL.